This T cell receptor beta chain was captured in a study of CD8 T cells in ankylosing spondylitis. Points from the study as a whole: Blood from ankylosing spondylitis patients appeared to carry a characteristic roughly 8-variant TCR beta motif.

This clonotype was counted between two and nine times. Its antigen is undetermined. Trimming at V came to 7 bases and at J to 0 bases, leaving 13 bases not matched to a gene. The CDR3 is made up of 17 amino acids. One entry per CDR3 protein, called by TCRdb with MiXCR from the 5' RACE reads. This sample has 130,000 or so distinct CDR3 sequences, with over 15% found just once. The sequenced sample was blood, either unsorted or a sorted T cell fraction (not recorded which). The chain carries TRBV12-3 or TRBV12-4 and TRBJ2-7; 9 bases are shared with TRBD2. This clonotype originated in a male donor with ankylosing spondylitis. The CDR3 region has the DNA TGTGCCAGCATGGGGGCTAGCGGGGCGCTGAGCTCCTACGAGCAGTACTTC. Translating gives CASMGASGALSSYEQYF.